A selection of T cell receptor beta chains follows, all from one sample in a study of response to subunit inactivated influenza vaccine. TCRdb independently ran MiXCR on the RT-PCR reads; one entry per CDR3 protein. The sample holds around 570,000 distinct CDR3 sequences; under 9% are singletons and the top ten take approximately 13%. Specimen: PBMCs from blood, collected about 24 months after vaccination. These receptors were collected from a man between 50 and 69 years old who received an inactivated influenza vaccine. The CDR3 runs from the conserved cysteine through the conserved F or W. Fields, in order: V gene, clone size, D gene, J gene, CDR3 DNA, CDR3 protein. D genes are given only for firm matches. Size tells how often a clone was seen (once, few, many) or the class of an expanded clone, and some rows leave it out.

>TRBV28|many|.|TRBJ1-5
TGTGCCAGCAGTTTGGTTAGGCAGCCCCAGCATTTT
CASSLVRQPQHF
>TRBV20-1|.|TRBD2|TRBJ2-1
TGCAGTGCTAGACCTCCACTAGCGGTACACACCTACAATGAGCAGTTCTTC
CSARPPLAVHTYNEQFF
>TRBV5-1|few|.|TRBJ2-2
TGCGCCAGCAGCCTCATCCAGAACGGGGAGCTGTTTTTT
CASSLIQNGELFF
>TRBV5-1|.|.|TRBJ1-2
TGCGCCAGCAGCATAAACCCGGGAGCGAGTTCATATGGCTACACCTTC
CASSINPGASSYGYTF
>TRBV10-3|few|.|TRBJ1-6
TGTGCCATCGCAGGGCCCAATTCACCCCTCCACTTT
CAIAGPNSPLHF
>TRBV12-3/TRBV12-4|.|TRBD2|TRBJ2-1
TGTGCCAGCAGTTTATCCGGGACTAGCAGGTTGGAGCAGTTCTTC
CASSLSGTSRLEQFF
>TRBV27|few|.|TRBJ2-7
TGTGCCAGCAGTTTATCCAGGGCCCACGAGCAGTACTTC
CASSLSRAHEQYF
>TRBV20-1|.|TRBD1|TRBJ2-3
TGCAGTGCTAGAGATCAGGGCAGGGGGTTAGATACGCAGTATTTT
CSARDQGRGLDTQYF
>TRBV7-7|.|TRBD1|TRBJ2-5
TGTGCCAGCAGCGACAGGGGGACCCAGTACTTC
CASSDRGTQYF
>TRBV4-2|many|TRBD2|TRBJ2-1
TGTGCCAGCAGCCAAGATCTGGGAGGGGCTTCCTACAATGAGCAGTTCTTC
CASSQDLGGASYNEQFF
>TRBV20-1|few|.|TRBJ2-7
TGCAGTGCAAGAACCGGGACTTTCTCCTACGAGCAGTACTTC
CSARTGTFSYEQYF
>TRBV7-3|.|TRBD2|TRBJ2-5
TGTGCCAGCAGCCGACTAGCGGGCCGCCAAGAGACCCAGTACTTC
CASSRLAGRQETQYF
>TRBV29-1|.|.|TRBJ2-1
TGCAGCGTTGAACGGTGGGACCACTACTCCTACAATGAGCAGTTCTTC
CSVERWDHYSYNEQFF
>TRBV12-3/TRBV12-4|.|.|TRBJ1-1
TGTGCCAGCAGTCGCCGGGGTAAGAACACTGAAGCTTTCTTT
CASSRRGKNTEAFF
>TRBV3-1|.|.|TRBJ2-5
TGTGCCAGCAGCCAAGCGGGGGAGCCTTTGGAGACCCAGTACTTC
CASSQAGEPLETQYF
>TRBV19|few|.|TRBJ1-6
TGTGCCAGTAGGTCTGGAACAGGGAATTCACCCCTCCACTTT
CASRSGTGNSPLHF
>TRBV7-8|many|TRBD1|TRBJ1-1
TGTGCCAGCAGTTACAGGGGTGAAGCTTTCTTT
CASSYRGEAFF
>TRBV5-5|few|.|TRBJ1-5
TGTGCCAGCAGCTTGGCCGGGGCAGTCAATCAGCCCCAGCATTTT
CASSLAGAVNQPQHF
>TRBV11-2|.|.|TRBJ2-1
TGTGCCAGCAGCTTCCGGCAGTGGGGAGGAAATGAGCAGTTCTTC
CASSFRQWGGNEQFF
>TRBV27|few|TRBD1|TRBJ2-2
TGTGCCAGCAGTTTACACGGGACAGGCGGTAACACCGGGGAGCTGTTTTTT
CASSLHGTGGNTGELFF
>TRBV12-3/TRBV12-4|.|.|TRBJ2-3
TGTGCCAGCAGTTTCGTCGGGGGCTTGGGCACAGATACGCAGTATTTT
CASSFVGGLGTDTQYF
>TRBV12-3/TRBV12-4|many|TRBD1|TRBJ1-2
TGTGCCAGCATTGCTATAGGGGGACAGCACTATGGCTACACCTTC
CASIAIGGQHYGYTF
>TRBV9|.|TRBD2|TRBJ2-1
TGTGCCAGCAGCGTAGGACTAGCGGGTTCAGCGGGTGAGCAGTTCTTC
CASSVGLAGSAGEQFF
>TRBV5-1|many|.|TRBJ2-1
TGCGCCAGCAGCTTGGGGACGAACTACAATGAGCAGTTCTTC
CASSLGTNYNEQFF
>TRBV9|.|.|TRBJ2-7
TGTGCCAGCAGCGTAGCCCCCTCGACAGCCGACTACTCCTACGAGCAGTACTTC
CASSVAPSTADYSYEQYF
>TRBV30|.|TRBD2|TRBJ2-3
TGTGCCTGGAGTGGACTAGCGGGGGGGCGTGGCACAGATACGCAGTATTTT
CAWSGLAGGRGTDTQYF
>TRBV6-5|few|.|TRBJ1-4
TGTGCCAGCAGTTCCAGGGCAGGGGAAAAACTGTTTTTT
CASSSRAGEKLFF
>TRBV5-6|few|TRBD1|TRBJ2-6
TGTGCCAGCAGCTTTAGACAGGGGGCCGGGGCCAACGTCCTGACTTTC
CASSFRQGAGANVLTF
>TRBV15|.|.|TRBJ2-7
TGTGCCACCAGCAGAGGGCGGGGCGAGCAGTACTTC
CATSRGRGEQYF
>TRBV20-1|many|.|TRBJ1-5
TGCAGTGCTAGAGTGGGGAATGGCAATCAGCCCCAGCATTTT
CSARVGNGNQPQHF
>TRBV2|few|.|TRBJ2-5
TGTGCCAGCAGTTTAGCGGCATTAGTGGGAGAGACCCAGTACTTC
CASSLAALVGETQYF
>TRBV20-1|.|.|TRBJ2-1
TGCAGTGCTAGAGTTTTAGGTAGCGCCTCCTACAATGAGCAGTTCTTC
CSARVLGSASYNEQFF
>TRBV20-1|few|.|TRBJ1-2
TGCAGTGCGGGGCGGGAGACGTCGGGTCGGGGCTACACCTTC
CSAGRETSGRGYTF
>TRBV29-1|few|TRBD1|TRBJ2-7
TGCAGCGTTGAACTCCGGGACAGGGACTACGAGCAGTACTTC
CSVELRDRDYEQYF
>TRBV9|.|.|TRBJ2-4
TGTGCCAGCAGCGTAGGCCCCGCGTGGGGGCTGGCCAAAAACATTCAGTACTTC
CASSVGPAWGLAKNIQYF
>TRBV28|few|.|TRBJ2-1
TGTGCCAGCAGTTTATTTTCGCGGCCGGATACCTACAATGAGCAGTTCTTC
CASSLFSRPDTYNEQFF
>TRBV20-1|few|TRBD2|TRBJ2-7
TGCAGTGTCCCCGGGAGGGGGGACTACGAGCAGTACTTC
CSVPGRGDYEQYF
>TRBV3-1|many|.|TRBJ2-5
TGTGCCAGCAGCCAAGAGGTAGCGCCTATTCTTGGGGCCCAGTACTTC
CASSQEVAPILGAQYF
>TRBV20-1|few|.|TRBJ2-7
TGCAGTGCTAGTTCCCTGGGGCGGCCCTACGAGCAGTACTTC
CSASSLGRPYEQYF
>TRBV7-2|many|.|TRBJ2-5
TGTGCCAGCAGCTTAGGCGCTAGAGGCGCGACCCAGTACTTC
CASSLGARGATQYF
>TRBV12-3/TRBV12-4|few|.|TRBJ2-7
TGTGCCAGCAGTTTTGGGGGGGCAGAGTCCTACGAGCAGTACTTC
CASSFGGAESYEQYF
>TRBV6-1|.|.|TRBJ1-1
TGTGCCAGCAGTGTTACAGGCTTAGGGACTGAAGCTTTCTTT
CASSVTGLGTEAFF
>TRBV9|.|.|TRBJ2-7
TGTGCCAGCAGCGTAGGGACCCTGGGGGGCGAGCAGTACTTC
CASSVGTLGGEQYF
>TRBV5-1|.|.|TRBJ2-7
TGCGCCAGCGGGGAGGGGGTCATCTCCTACGAGCAGTACTTC
CASGEGVISYEQYF
>TRBV5-1|many|.|TRBJ1-2
TGCGCCAGCAGCTTGGACGGCCAGGGTGGCTACACCTTC
CASSLDGQGGYTF
>TRBV6-5|.|TRBD1|TRBJ2-1
TGTGCCAGCAGTTTCGTAACAGGGGGTTCTTCCAATGAGCAGTTCTTC
CASSFVTGGSSNEQFF
>TRBV4-2|few|.|TRBJ1-6
TGTGCCAGCAGCCCCCTAGGGCACAATTCACCCCTCCACTTT
CASSPLGHNSPLHF
>TRBV7-2|many|.|TRBJ2-1
TGTGCCAGCAGCTCTTCAGGAGGGACGTACAATGAGCAGTTCTTC
CASSSSGGTYNEQFF
>TRBV7-2|.|.|TRBJ2-7
TGTGCCAGCAGCCCAGGTTTTCGCTACGAGCAGTACTTC
CASSPGFRYEQYF
>TRBV7-9|few|.|TRBJ2-5
TGTGCCAGCAGCCCTCCCGTAGGCCAGCAAGCAGCCCAGTACTTC
CASSPPVGQQAAQYF